This TCR beta chain appears in the sequencing data of a study of T cells after yellow fever vaccination. As for the study in general: SMART-Seq v4 Ultra Low Input prepared the low-cell-number fractions. Study-level points and caveats: Researchers report a weaker secondary response that nonetheless peaked faster, day 5 versus 15.

Template switching by 5'RACE produced TCR cDNA, adding a universal primer site and UMIs. Each CDR3 protein gets one entry after TCRdb re-called the 5' RACE reads with MiXCR. This sample yields some 600,000 distinct CDR3 sequences, of which approximately 16% are seen a single time; 17% belongs to the top ten. A few counts support this clonotype. The antigen remains unidentified. The CDR3 is 16 residues long. Germline V gene sequence: CDR1 KGHSH, CDR2 LQKENI. Losses at the gene ends were 3 bases for V and 2 bases for J; bases not matched to a gene: 2. This rearrangement joins TRBV18 to TRBJ2-3; 13 bases agree with TRBD2. The TCR sequence derives from a man younger than 35 who received the YFV17D yellow fever vaccine. The input for sequencing was PBMCs, taken 5 to 6 days after the first yellow fever vaccination. The CDR3 DNA is TGTGCCAGCTCACCGACTAGCGGGGGGTCCACAGATACGCAGTATTTT. As protein: CASSPTSGGSTDTQYF.